Listed below are T cell receptor beta chains from one sample, sequenced in a study of T cell responses to AZD1222 COVID-19 vaccine. TCRdb keeps only in-frame clones here, not all; method: immunoSEQ multiplex PCR. Of tens of thousands of clones in the sample, around 91% were seen once. The sequences come from peripheral blood, collected 28 days after the second AZD1222 dose. All receptors derive from an adult who received the AZD1222 COVID-19 vaccine. Each CDR3 is given with its conserved first and last residue. D genes are given only for firm matches. Part of the rows lack a size; the others show once, few, many or a class for expanded clones.

v_call	j_call	clone_size	d_call	cdr3_aa	cdr3_nt
TRBV30	TRBJ2-2	.	.	CAWNRQGDTGELFF	TGTGCCTGGAACCGGCAGGGAGACACCGGGGAGCTGTTTTTT
TRBV5-1	TRBJ2-3	.	.	CASSRQLGVTDTQYF	TGCGCCAGCAGCCGACAGCTCGGAGTCACAGATACGCAGTATTTT
TRBV7-9	TRBJ1-1	.	TRBD1	CASSPLSGDRNTEAFF	TGTGCCAGCAGCCCTTTGTCAGGGGACAGGAACACTGAAGCTTTCTTT
TRBV5-8	TRBJ2-1	.	TRBD1	CASRRYRGSSYNEQFF	TGTGCCAGCAGACGCTACAGGGGGAGCTCCTACAATGAGCAGTTCTTC
TRBV9	TRBJ2-7	few	.	CASSPEGQYEQYF	TGTGCCAGCAGCCCCGAAGGGCAATACGAGCAGTACTTC
TRBV19	TRBJ1-2	.	.	CASSINPGTYGYTF	TGTGCCAGTAGTATTAATCCAGGGACCTATGGCTACACCTTC
TRBV7-2	TRBJ2-5	few	TRBD2	CASSLGSGGARETQYF	TGTGCCAGCAGCTTAGGCAGCGGGGGGGCTCGGGAGACCCAGTACTTC
TRBV5-4	TRBJ1-2	once	.	CASSLRDGGARGYTF	TGTGCCAGCAGCTTGAGGGATGGCGGGGCGAGAGGCTACACCTTC
TRBV7-2	TRBJ2-7	.	.	CASSLNSFEQYF	TGTGCCAGCAGCTTAAACTCGTTCGAGCAGTACTTC
TRBV3-1/TRBV3-2	TRBJ2-7	.	TRBD2	CASSQGSSGGYEQYF	TGTGCCAGCAGCCAAGGAAGTAGCGGGGGATACGAGCAGTACTTC
TRBV10-3	TRBJ2-3	.	TRBD2	CAITDLAGGRDTQYF	TGTGCCATCACCGACCTAGCGGGGGGGCGAGATACGCAGTATTTT
TRBV25-1	TRBJ1-1	.	.	CASSETGLAEAFF	TGTGCCAGCAGTGAAACGGGGCTTGCTGAAGCTTTCTTT
TRBV4-3	TRBJ2-7	.	.	CASSQSDSYEQYF	TGCGCCAGCAGCCAATCCGACTCCTACGAGCAGTACTTC
TRBV7-2	TRBJ1-1	.	.	CASSFKTANTEAFF	TGTGCCAGCAGCTTTAAGACAGCGAACACTGAAGCTTTCTTT
TRBV7-6	TRBJ1-4	.	.	CASSLKTNEKLFF	TGTGCCAGCAGCTTAAAAACTAATGAAAAACTGTTTTTT
TRBV4-1	TRBJ1-3	.	.	CASSQAVIPGNTIYF	TGCGCCAGCAGCCAAGCGGTGATCCCTGGAAACACCATATATTTT
TRBV5-4	TRBJ2-1	once	TRBD2	CASSPRGGLPYNEQFF	TGTGCCAGCAGCCCCCGGGGGGGCCTCCCCTACAATGAGCAGTTCTTC